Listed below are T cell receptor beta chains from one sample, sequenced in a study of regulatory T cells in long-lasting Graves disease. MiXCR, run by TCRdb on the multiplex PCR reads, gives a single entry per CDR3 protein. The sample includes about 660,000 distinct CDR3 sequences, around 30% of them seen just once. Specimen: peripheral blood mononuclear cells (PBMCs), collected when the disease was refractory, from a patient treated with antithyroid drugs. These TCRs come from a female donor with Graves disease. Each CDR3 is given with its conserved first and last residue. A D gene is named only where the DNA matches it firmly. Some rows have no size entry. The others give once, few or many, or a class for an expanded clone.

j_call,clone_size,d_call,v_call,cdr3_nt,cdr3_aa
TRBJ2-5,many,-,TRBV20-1,TGCAGTGCTCATCAGATGCGGGCTAACCAAGAGACCCAGTACTTC,CSAHQMRANQETQYF
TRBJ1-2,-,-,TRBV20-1,TGCAGTGCTGTGTCTTATCAGGGAGATGGCTACACCTTC,CSAVSYQGDGYTF
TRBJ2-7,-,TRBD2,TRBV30,TGTGCCTGGGGGGCGAGCGGGATTGGCGAGCAGTACTTC,CAWGASGIGEQYF
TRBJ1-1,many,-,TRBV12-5,TGTGCTAGTGGTTTGCGTACGGGGGCTTTGAACACTGAAGCTTTCTTT,CASGLRTGALNTEAFF
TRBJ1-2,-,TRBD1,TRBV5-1,TGCGCCAGCAGCTCCGAGGAGGGGGCTGGTGGCTACACCTTC,CASSSEEGAGGYTF
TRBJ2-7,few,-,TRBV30,TGTGCCTGGAGTGTAAAGCCCTACGAGCAGTACTTC,CAWSVKPYEQYF
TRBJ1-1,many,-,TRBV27,TGTGCCAGCAGTCCCCAAAACCAAAATGAAGCTTTCTTT,CASSPQNQNEAFF
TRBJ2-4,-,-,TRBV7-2,TGTGCCAGCAGCTTAGATGGGGCCTTGGGAGCCAAAAACATTCAGTACTTC,CASSLDGALGAKNIQYF
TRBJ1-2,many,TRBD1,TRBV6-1,TGTGCCAGCAGTGCCCAGGGGGGGGCGGGAAATGGCTACACCTTC,CASSAQGGAGNGYTF
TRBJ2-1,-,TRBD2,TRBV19,TGTGCCAGTAGTATCGGACTAGCGGGAGCTGAGCAGTTCTTC,CASSIGLAGAEQFF
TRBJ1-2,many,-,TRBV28,TGTGCCAGCAATCTTGAGGGGTTACCCTATGGCTACACCTTC,CASNLEGLPYGYTF
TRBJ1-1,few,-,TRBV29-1,TGCAGCGTTAGTATCTTGACAGTGAACACTGAAGCTTTCTTT,CSVSILTVNTEAFF
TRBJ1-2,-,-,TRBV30,TGTGCCTGGAGTGTCCGACAGGCTAACTATGGCTACACCTTC,CAWSVRQANYGYTF
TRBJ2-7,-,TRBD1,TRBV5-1,TGCGCCAGCAGCTTGGGGGACAGGGTTTACGAGCAGTACTTC,CASSLGDRVYEQYF
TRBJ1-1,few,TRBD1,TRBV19,TGTGCCAGTAGTACGGTGGGACAGCTGAACACTGAAGCTTTCTTT,CASSTVGQLNTEAFF
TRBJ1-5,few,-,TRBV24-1,TGTGCCACCGGGGCGGGGGGAGTAGCGGGCAATCAGCCCCAGCATTTT,CATGAGGVAGNQPQHF
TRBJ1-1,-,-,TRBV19,TGTGCCAGCACCTCTCGGCTTTCGATGGCGTCCCTGGGAGCTTTCTTT,CASTSRLSMASLGAFF
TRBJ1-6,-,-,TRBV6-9,TGTGCCAGCAGTTACGTAGAGGGGGATTCACCCCTCCACTTT,CASSYVEGDSPLHF